A single T cell receptor (beta chain) is shown here with its context. This clone's antigen is unknown. Base quality data are lacking; no much larger clone is found one base away. Libraries of naive CD8 T cells were built from around 20,000 to 1,000,000 sorted cells, with 10%, 30% or 50% of the purified RNA used. Naive CD8 T cells, defined as CD8+CD4-CCR7+CD45RA+, were FACS-sorted into RLT Plus buffer on a BD FACSAria II. Detection sensitivity was tested by spiking Jurkat RNA equal to roughly nine TCR copies' worth into samples containing roughly 18,000-1,000,000 naive CD8 T cells. Enrichment of CD8 T cells was performed with RosetteSep CD8+ T Cell Enrichment Cocktail and Ficoll-Paque, after which ACK red cell lysis was carried out. V is clipped by 2 bases and J by 6 bases, and the sequence between their germline boundaries is 8 bases long. The germline V gene (reference sequence) specifies LGHDT as CDR1 and YNNKEL as CDR2. The CDR3 contains 13 residues, cysteine and phenylalanine counted. Of all the DNA, just the CDR3 is kept, 39 bases in frame from base 1.

These data originate in a study of molecular identifiers for immune sequencing clone quantification (dated by TCRdb to 2016 to 2019). Regarding the complete study: For a replicate experiment, RNA from around 20,000 or 100,000 naive CD8 T cells was divided into five aliquots, of which four were sequenced. The study was a methods study using CD8 T cells to benchmark molecular-identifier clustering-based TCR repertoire sequencing (MIDCIRS) and TCR RNA copy counting.

General conclusions and limits of the study: Highly expanded clone sizes could be underestimated if identical TCR molecules share a barcode. About 3 recovered TCR RNA copies per cell were obtained by modeling, versus roughly 10 by digital PCR, implying a capture efficiency of roughly 32%. Without barcode sub-clustering, chimeric consensus sequences inflated TCR diversity; chimeras reached as high as 47%. A single cell's worth of spiked-in Jurkat TCR RNA was reported detectable even among one million naive CD8 T cells. In CMV-specific effector cells, clones with more than 20 RNA copies contained over 97% of molecules, whereas in naive cells such clones contained under 1% of molecules. The naive libraries included spiked-in Jurkat TCR RNA (fewer than 11 copies' worth), and this Jurkat TCR RNA is not part of the donor repertoire.

Libraries came from PCR. Sequenced on a NextSeq 500. Preparation of bulk TCR libraries followed a previously described approach, with the TCR primers listed in Table S5. The Qiagen AllPrep DNA/RNA kit was used to purify total RNA. Reads from multiple sequencing runs of the same library were pooled before analysis. As for the original processing: Reads were retained only if the reads had an exact TCR constant sequence, and the retained reads were trimmed to 150 nt and grouped according to their 12-nt molecular barcodes. Reads in each barcode group were sub-clustered using a 15% Levenshtein threshold, and a quality-weighted consensus sequence was built for each RNA molecule. Non-functional sequences were excluded, and lower-count sequences lying one edit away from another sequence were also excluded. Barcode sub-clusters with fewer than 20% of the maximum read count were removed, based on fitting two negative binomial distributions. Starting from the raw public reads, TCRdb applied fastp trimming at Q25, assembled clones with MiXCR and retained in-frame beta chains. Each record represents a unique CDR3 protein, reported with the most common genes and DNA among its rows. The V and J calls here are based on TCRdb, not the publication. Across this sample there are a few hundred thousand distinct CDR3 sequences, with under 30% seen only once. The biggest ten clones account for approximately 0.8% of the sample.

The chain is assembled from TRBV3-1 and TRBJ1-5; a confident D gene designation cannot be given. Sequencing input: naive CD8+ T cells from blood, with Jurkat cell RNA spiked in. The sample's cell subset or site label, decoded: FACS-sorted CD8+CD4-CCR7+CD45RA+ naive T cells. The TCR comes from a human donor in good health. Some libraries in this study had Jurkat cell RNA spiked in. Here is the DNA: TGTGCCAGCAGCCAACGGAGGCCTCAGCCCCAGCATTTT. Its coded protein is CASSQRRPQPQHF. With the portions outside the CDR3 filled from the reference TRBV3-1 and TRBJ1-5 genes, the complete variable region becomes DTAVSQTPKYLVTQMGNDKSIKCEQNLGHDTMYWYKQDSKKFLKIMFSYNNKELIINETVPNRFSPKSPDKAHLNLHINSLELGDSAVYFCASSQRRPQPQHFGDGTRLSIL.